The rows below give T cell receptor beta chains drawn from one sample of a study of OX40 agonist ivuxolimab in advanced cancers. Profiling relied on immunoSEQ multiplex PCR, and the TCRdb table lists in-frame clones only, not all of them. The table has 40,000 to 55,000 clones, 88% seen once. Material: CD4+ or CD8+ T cells sorted from blood, obtained in a trial of the OX40 agonist ivuxolimab. All receptors come from an adult with an advanced solid tumor such as melanoma, head and neck, liver or kidney cancer. The CDR3 runs from the conserved cysteine through the conserved F or W. Rows give clone size only sometimes, using once, few, many, or a class for an expanded clone.

V gene: TRBV27
clone size: .
CDR3 protein: CASSLSGYYDQQYF

V gene: TRBV6-5
clone size: .
CDR3 protein: CASRQTSGYEQYF

V gene: TRBV27
clone size: .
CDR3 protein: CASSLVRSSTDTQYF

V gene: TRBV15
clone size: .
CDR3 protein: CATSRDPDRASGNTIYF

V gene: TRBV7-3
clone size: .
CDR3 protein: CASRRGTSGYNEQFF

V gene: TRBV7-3
clone size: once
CDR3 protein: CASSSGWGPSGETQYF

V gene: TRBV12-5
clone size: .
CDR3 protein: CASGPGTKLQLTNEKLFF

V gene: TRBV7-2
clone size: .
CDR3 protein: CASSSVAGGGVETQYF

V gene: TRBV11-2
clone size: once
CDR3 protein: CASSSSGTVNSPLHF

V gene: TRBV7-2
clone size: .
CDR3 protein: CASRGGALTEAFF

V gene: TRBV27
clone size: .
CDR3 protein: CASSLKVVGYEQYF

V gene: TRBV5-4
clone size: .
CDR3 protein: CASSFERGYEQYF

V gene: TRBV7-8
clone size: few
CDR3 protein: CASSLTRNRGQPQHF

V gene: TRBV20-1
clone size: .
CDR3 protein: CSFPSLWEQYF

V gene: TRBV7-9
clone size: .
CDR3 protein: CASSPGQGVTDTQYF

V gene: TRBV7-2
clone size: .
CDR3 protein: CASSLDRANQPQHF